The 12 T cell receptor beta chains in this list originate from one sample, sequenced in a study of identical twins. TCRdb recomputed calls from the 5' RACE reads with MiXCR, one row per CDR3 protein. The profile shows 240,000 or so distinct CDR3 sequences, roughly an eighth of them singletons. These sequences were also reported in another study, on yellow fever vaccine responses in identical twins.

The sequencing input was memory (CD45RO+) T cells sorted from blood. The origin of the receptors is a woman under 30 in good health.

There are many counts of this clonotype. CDR3 sequence: CASKPKDLPYEQYF. CDR3 bases: TGTGCCAGCAAACCTAAGGACTTACCCTACGAGCAGTACTTC. The V call is TRBV6-1, the J call TRBJ2-7; a possible D gene is TRBD2 (5 bases). The CDR3 is 14 amino acids. Germline-derived CDR1 and CDR2 are MNHNS and SASEGT. Deletions cut 7 bases from V and 2 bases from J, with 15 bases between.

V is TRBV6-1 and J is TRBJ2-7, with TRBD2 matching 7 bases. J gave up 3 bases and V 7 bases, and 9 bases lay outside the gene matches. There are 14 residues in the CDR3. Germline CDR1 reads MNHNS; CDR2 reads SASEGT. In nucleotides, the CDR3 is TGTGCCAGCACCAAGGGCCGGGACTACTACGAGCAGTACTTC. The encoded protein is CASTKGRDYYEQYF.

Details on this clonotype: The germline gene is not matched at one end of the junction; a read error may be the cause. V usage is TRBV6-4 and J usage is TRBJ1-5; D is ambiguous. The CDR3 is made up of 14 amino acids. Germline-derived CDR1 and CDR2 are MRHNA and SNTAGT. CDR3 nucleotides: TGTGCCAGCAGTGACGGGGAGGAGGGTCAGACCCAGCATTTT. Its protein product is CASSDGEEGQTQHF.

The chain has TRBV7-2 and TRBJ2-3; 7 nucleotides line up with TRBD2. V lost 2 bases to trimming and J lost 2 bases; unmatched junction nucleotides: 4. This CDR3 has 15 amino acids. Germline lookup yields CDR1 SGHTA and CDR2 FQGNSA. This chain's CDR3 is CASSLYAGVTDTQYF. Written as DNA, the CDR3 is TGTGCCAGCAGCTTATACGCGGGGGTCACAGATACGCAGTATTTT.

This clonotype was detected a few times. The chain is built from TRBV5-1 and TRBJ2-7; TRBD2 matches 7 bases. This CDR3 is built from 15 residues. From germline, CDR1 is SGHRS and CDR2 YFSETQ. V was clipped by 4 bases and J by 7 bases; unmatched bases: 14. In DNA form, the CDR3 reads TGCGCCAGCAGCCCGTCATCGGGGGGACTGCTGGAGCAGTACTTC. Protein product: CASSPSSGGLLEQYF.

This clonotype was detected a few times. V and J are TRBV10-1 and TRBJ2-2, with a tentative D call TRBD1 (6 bases). CDR3 length equals 14 residues. The germline V gene has CDR1 WNHNN and CDR2 SYGVQD (reference sequence). V lost 8 bases to trimming and J lost 1 base, with 11 bases between them. CDR3 in DNA: TGCGCCAGCCGCCCGACAGGGAACACCGGGGAGCTGTTTTTT. The encoded protein is CASRPTGNTGELFF.

This clonotype turned up a few times. The CDR3 sequence is CSASVVGGLGSISDTQYF. The CDR3 DNA is TGCAGTGCTAGTGTGGTCGGGGGACTAGGTAGTATATCAGATACGCAGTATTTT. The chain uses TRBV20-1 and TRBJ2-3, with 8 bases matching TRBD2. Germline trimming cut 3 bases from V and 4 bases from J; bases unmatched to any gene: 18. The CDR3 is 18 amino acids. Germline assignment: CDR1 DFQATT and CDR2 SNEGSKA (reference sequence).

This clonotype occurred many times. The chain couples TRBV5-1 to TRBJ1-1; 12 bases agree with TRBD1. CDR1 and CDR2 (germline): SGHRS, YFSETQ. The CDR3 has 17 residues. J was trimmed by 1 base and V by 4 bases; bases with no gene match: 8. CDR3 sequence: CASSPWDRGLPNTEAFF. The CDR3 DNA sequence: TGCGCCAGCAGCCCGTGGGACAGGGGGCTCCCGAACACTGAAGCTTTCTTT.

This sequence joins TRBV7-3 and TRBJ2-1; D is unclear. The CDR3 runs to 13 residues. The germline V gene has CDR1 SGHTA and CDR2 FQGTGA. V was clipped by 5 bases and J by 5 bases, with 10 bases between them. The CDR3 reads CASSLGRHNEQFF. DNA of the CDR3: TGTGCCAGCAGCCTAGGCAGACACAATGAGCAGTTCTTC. Combining the CDR3 with reference TRBV7-3 and TRBJ2-1 gives the whole variable domain GAGVSQTPSNKVTEKGKYVELRCDPISGHTALYWYRQSLGQGPEFLIYFQGTGAADDSGLPNDRFFAVRPEGSVSTLKIQRTERGDSAVYLCASSLGRHNEQFFGPGTRLTVL.

Only a few counts were recorded for this clonotype. The chain recombines TRBV5-5 with TRBJ2-5, with 9 nucleotides matching TRBD2. The CDR3 is 16 amino acids. After removal of 0 bases from V and 2 bases from J, the junction contained 5 bases not matched to a gene. Germline V gene lookup returns CDR1 SGHKS and CDR2 YYEKEE (reference sequence). CDR3 in DNA: TGTGCCAGCAGCTTGGTCGGGACTAGCAAACAAGAGACCCAGTACTTC. Its translation: CASSLVGTSKQETQYF.

This clonotype was counted a few times. The V and J genes are TRBV3-1 and TRBJ1-1; D remains unclear. The CDR3 sequence is 16 residues long. CDR1 and CDR2 (germline): LGHDT, YNNKEL (reference sequence). Trimming took off 4 bases at V and 0 bases at J, with 15 bases between the two ends. DNA for the CDR3: TGTGCCAGCAGCCGTAAGACGGGGATGATGAACACTGAAGCTTTCTTT. As protein: CASSRKTGMMNTEAFF.

This clonotype has more than one count but fewer than ten. The rearrangement links TRBV6-5 to TRBJ2-7; 10 bases align to TRBD1. Germline V gene lookup returns CDR1 MNHEY and CDR2 SVGAGI. Trimming took 3 bases from V and 5 from J; bases not matched to a gene: 4. There are 14 residues in the CDR3. DNA of the CDR3: TGTGCCAGCAGTTATGAGACAGGGGGCGACGAGCAGTACTTC. It codes for CASSYETGGDEQYF.